A selection of T cell receptor beta chains follows, all from one sample in a study of blood T cell repertoires in COVID-19. Generated by immunoSEQ multiplex PCR, the TCRdb table keeps only in-frame clones and is missing some. The repertoire holds about 250,000 clones, with roughly 84% as singletons. The specimen sequenced was peripheral blood. Every receptor here comes from a woman aged 35 to 49 who had recovered from COVID-19. Each CDR3 is given with its conserved first and last residue. The D gene is left open where the match is weak. Some rows have no size entry. The others give once, few or many, or a class for an expanded clone.

abundance | d_gene | j_gene | v_gene | CDR3nt | CDR3aa
- | - | TRBJ1-4 | TRBV5-5 | TGTGCCAGCAGCTTGGCCGAAGTGGTGCGTGAAAAACTGTTTTTT | CASSLAEVVREKLFF
- | - | TRBJ1-5 | TRBV30 | TGTGCCTGGAGTGTGTCCGGAGGTCAGCCCCAGCATTTT | CAWSVSGGQPQHF
- | - | TRBJ2-2 | TRBV5-4 | TGTGCCAGCAGTAAAAATAACAGGGCCGGGGAGCTGTTTTTT | CASSKNNRAGELFF
- | - | TRBJ2-7 | TRBV6-2/TRBV6-3 | TGTGCCAGCAGTTACATCGGCAGGGGCGTTTCGGTTGTCGACTTC | CASSYIGRGVSVVDF
few | - | TRBJ1-6 | TRBV11-3 | TGTGCCAGCAGCGCAGGGGACCCCAATTCACCCCTCCACTTT | CASSAGDPNSPLHF
- | - | TRBJ2-2 | TRBV4-3 | TGCGCCAGCAGCCAAGACGCGAGGGCCGGGGAGCTGTTTTTT | CASSQDARAGELFF
- | - | TRBJ2-6 | TRBV28 | TGTGCCAGCACGCGACAGGGAGGAGGGGCCAACGTCCTGACTTTC | CASTRQGGGANVLTF
- | - | TRBJ1-1 | TRBV19 | TGTGCCAGTAGTATCTTCGGCACTGAAGCTTTCTTT | CASSIFGTEAFF
- | - | TRBJ2-1 | TRBV10-3 | TGTGCCATCAGTGAAACGGACAATGAGCAGTTCTTC | CAISETDNEQFF
few | - | TRBJ1-5 | TRBV28 | TGTGCCAGCAGGGGGCCGGGCAATCAGCCCCAGCATTTT | CASRGPGNQPQHF
once | TRBD1 | TRBJ2-5 | TRBV19 | TGTGCCAGTAGTATTCCGGCGACAGGGGGCAGAGGAGAGACCCAGTACTTC | CASSIPATGGRGETQYF
- | - | TRBJ2-1 | TRBV6-6 | TGTGCCAGCAGTTATTTGCGGGGGACAAACAACAATGAGCAGTTCTTC | CASSYLRGTNNNEQFF
- | - | TRBJ1-5 | TRBV19 | TGTGCCAGTAGTACTCGCGGGGGCTGGGAGCCCCAGCATTTT | CASSTRGGWEPQHF
few | - | TRBJ2-2 | TRBV11-2 | TGTGCCAGCGATGCGGGGATTAACACCGGGGAGCTGTTTTTT | CASDAGINTGELFF
- | - | TRBJ1-5 | TRBV27 | TGTGCCAGCAGCCAGGAAAGGGGCCAGCCCCAGCATTTT | CASSQERGQPQHF
- | - | TRBJ1-2 | TRBV4-1 | TGCGCCAGCAGCCGCCAGGGAAAAGCTAACTATGGCTACACCTTC | CASSRQGKANYGYTF
- | TRBD1 | TRBJ2-7 | TRBV5-1 | TGCGCCAGCAGCTTCGGGACAGGGGGCTACGAGCAGTACTTC | CASSFGTGGYEQYF
- | - | TRBJ2-1 | TRBV5-6 | TGTGCCAGCAGCTGGCCGGGACTCCCCTCCTACAATGAGCAGTTCTTC | CASSWPGLPSYNEQFF
- | - | TRBJ1-3 | TRBV19 | TGTGCCAGTAGTATATTTGTAGGGAGTGGGTCTGGAAACACCATATATTTT | CASSIFVGSGSGNTIYF
few | - | TRBJ2-7 | TRBV5-1 | TGCGCCAGCAGCTTGGATAGCGAGCAGTACTTC | CASSLDSEQYF
- | TRBD1 | TRBJ2-5 | TRBV5-1 | TGCGCCAGCAGCCGCCAGGGGGCCGGAGAGACCCAGTACTTC | CASSRQGAGETQYF
- | - | TRBJ1-5 | TRBV19 | TGTGCCAGTAGTACCCGAGAAGACAGAAGTTTCAATCAGCCCCAGCATTTT | CASSTREDRSFNQPQHF
- | - | TRBJ2-2 | TRBV2 | TGTGCCAGCAGTGACCAGGGGACGGCGAACACCGGGGAGCTGTTTTTT | CASSDQGTANTGELFF
- | TRBD1 | TRBJ2-5 | TRBV30 | TGTGCCTGGAGTGCAGACAGGGCAGCAGAGACCCAGTACTTC | CAWSADRAAETQYF
- | - | TRBJ2-7 | TRBV5-6 | TGTGCCAGCAGCAGGGGACTGGGTGCCTACGAGCAGTACTTC | CASSRGLGAYEQYF
- | - | TRBJ2-1 | TRBV5-1 | TGCGCCAGCAGCTTGGAGGGGTCCCCCTACAATGAGCAGTTCTTC | CASSLEGSPYNEQFF
- | TRBD2 | TRBJ2-5 | TRBV4-3 | TGCGCCAGCAGCCCCCTGGGCGGGGGAGAGACCCAGTACTTC | CASSPLGGGETQYF
- | - | TRBJ2-7 | TRBV19 | TGTGCCAGTAGTATCATCGCAGGGGACGGCTACGAGCAGTACTTC | CASSIIAGDGYEQYF
- | - | TRBJ2-3 | TRBV15 | TGTGCCACCAGCAGAGAGCCGGGAGCTACGCAGTATTTT | CATSREPGATQYF
- | - | TRBJ2-5 | TRBV19 | TGTGCCACCAGCGCGAGGGTTCAACAAGAGACCCAGTACTTC | CATSARVQQETQYF
- | - | TRBJ2-1 | TRBV18 | TGTGCCAGCTCACCTGGGGGCCCCTACAATGAGCAGTTCTTC | CASSPGGPYNEQFF
- | - | TRBJ2-5 | TRBV3-1/TRBV3-2 | TGTGCCAGCAGCCGGCGCGGGGCTGAAGAGACCCAGTACTTC | CASSRRGAEETQYF
- | - | TRBJ2-3 | TRBV27 | TGTGCCAGCAGTTTACTGGAGCGCACGGATACGCAGTATTTT | CASSLLERTDTQYF
- | - | TRBJ2-5 | TRBV5-5 | TGTGCCAGCAGCTTGGCCGGGCAGGGTGGTCAAGAGACCCAGTACTTC | CASSLAGQGGQETQYF
- | TRBD2 | TRBJ2-2 | TRBV19 | TGTGCCAGTAGTCGGACTAGCGGGGCGAACACCGGGGAGCTGTTTTTT | CASSRTSGANTGELFF
- | - | TRBJ2-7 | TRBV7-2 | TGTGCCAGCAGTTTCGCTCCGGGGTCCTACGAGCAGTACTTC | CASSFAPGSYEQYF
- | - | TRBJ2-1 | TRBV6-5 | TGTGCCAGCAGAAGTCAGGGGCGGGTGGGGAATGAGCAGTTCTTC | CASRSQGRVGNEQFF
- | TRBD1 | TRBJ2-7 | TRBV24-1 | TGTGCCACCGGCGGGGACAGGGGGATCGAGCAGTACTTC | CATGGDRGIEQYF
once | TRBD1 | TRBJ2-5 | TRBV25-1 | TGTGCCAGCAACCTTCAGGGGGCAGAGACCCAGTACTTC | CASNLQGAETQYF
once | - | TRBJ1-5 | TRBV19 | TGTGCCAGTAGTCTTCAGGGGTATCAGCCCCAGCATTTT | CASSLQGYQPQHF
- | TRBD1 | TRBJ2-3 | TRBV5-5 | TGTGCCAGCAGCCGGCGGACAGGGGCAGAGACAGATACGCAGTATTTT | CASSRRTGAETDTQYF
- | - | TRBJ1-2 | TRBV10-3 | TGTGCCACTTTACAGGGCTCCACTAACTATGGCTACACCTTC | CATLQGSTNYGYTF
once | - | TRBJ1-2 | TRBV11-1 | TGTGCCAGCAGCTTAGTTGGGGCAGGTCAAGGCTACACCTTC | CASSLVGAGQGYTF
- | TRBD1 | TRBJ2-3 | TRBV18 | TGTGCCAGCTCCCCGAAGGGACAGGGAGATACGCAGTATTTT | CASSPKGQGDTQYF
- | - | TRBJ2-3 | TRBV3-1/TRBV3-2 | TGTGCCAGCAGCCAAGCTCTCCTAGGCACAGATACGCAGTATTTT | CASSQALLGTDTQYF
- | - | TRBJ2-3 | TRBV19 | TGTGCCAGTAGTATCGTGGATACGCAGTATTTT | CASSIVDTQYF
- | - | TRBJ2-7 | TRBV27 | TGTGCCAGCAGTTCCTCAGGACATAGCTACGAGCAGTACTTC | CASSSSGHSYEQYF
- | - | TRBJ2-3 | TRBV27 | TGTGCCAGCAGTTTATTCCCGCCAGGGGCAAGGCAAAAGGGCACAGATACGCAGTATTTT | CASSLFPPGARQKGTDTQYF
- | TRBD2 | TRBJ2-3 | TRBV7-7 | TGTGCTAGCAGCGCGACTAGCGTTAGCACAGATACGCAGTATTTT | CASSATSVSTDTQYF
- | TRBD2 | TRBJ2-7 | TRBV6-5 | TGTGCCAGCAGTAGCTTTACTAGCGGGGGAGGCGAGCAGTACTTC | CASSSFTSGGGEQYF
- | - | TRBJ2-7 | TRBV7-2 | TGTGCCAGCAGCTTAGCCGTGACAGGTTCCTACGAGCAGTACTTC | CASSLAVTGSYEQYF
- | - | TRBJ1-6 | TRBV27 | TGTGCCAGCAACCCCCGCGGGGGCAGCGGTAATTCACCCCTCCACTTT | CASNPRGGSGNSPLHF
- | - | TRBJ2-1 | TRBV18 | TGTGCCAGTTCCCAGGGGTCCCGACAGAACAATGAGCAGTTCTTC | CASSQGSRQNNEQFF